The source of this T cell receptor beta chain is a study of cytomegalovirus exposure and HLA in healthy donors. Researchers ran the PCR with 60 Vbeta and 13 Jbeta primers. Sequencing used immunoSEQ multiplex PCR; TCRdb keeps in-frame clones, though not all of them. The data hold approximately 220,000 clones, with approximately 80% observed a single time. Study-level points and caveats: Several V segments, TRBV6-2 and TRBV6-3 among them, could not be told apart and were dropped. Upon later analysis, TCR association rates were observed to vary by HLA locus, being highest for DRB1 and lowest for HLA-C. In a later analysis, a genetic analysis reported fewer productive-TCR N-insertions in an Asian-associated ancestry cluster than the cohort average.

Germline V lookup: CDR1 LNHDA, CDR2 SQIVND (reference sequence). With 3 bases clipped from V and 0 bases from J, the junction kept 4 bases outside the gene matches. The CDR3 contains 16 residues. To note about this clone: Its specificity is not known.

The sample was PBMCs. This sequence was found in a man aged 35 to 55 in good health and CMV-seronegative. The J gene is TRBJ2-3, the V gene TRBV19; 9 positions match TRBD2. The CDR3 is CASSMRTSASTDTQYF. The CDR3 coding sequence is TGTGCCAGTAGTATGCGGACTAGCGCTAGCACAGATACGCAGTATTTT.